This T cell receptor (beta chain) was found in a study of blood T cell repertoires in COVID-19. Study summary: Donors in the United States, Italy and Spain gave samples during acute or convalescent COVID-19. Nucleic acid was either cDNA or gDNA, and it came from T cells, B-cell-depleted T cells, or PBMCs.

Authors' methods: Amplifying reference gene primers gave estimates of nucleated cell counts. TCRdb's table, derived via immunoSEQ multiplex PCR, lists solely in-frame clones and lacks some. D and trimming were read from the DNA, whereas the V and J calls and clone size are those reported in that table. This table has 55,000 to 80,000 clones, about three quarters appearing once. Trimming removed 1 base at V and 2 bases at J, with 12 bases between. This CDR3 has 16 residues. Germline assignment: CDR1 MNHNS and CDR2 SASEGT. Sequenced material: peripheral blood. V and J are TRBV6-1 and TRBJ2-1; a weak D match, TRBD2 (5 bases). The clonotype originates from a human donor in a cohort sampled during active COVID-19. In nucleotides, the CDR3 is TGTGCCAGCAGTGAAGGCCCGGGATCCCCCTACAATGAGCAGTTCTTC. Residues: CASSEGPGSPYNEQFF.